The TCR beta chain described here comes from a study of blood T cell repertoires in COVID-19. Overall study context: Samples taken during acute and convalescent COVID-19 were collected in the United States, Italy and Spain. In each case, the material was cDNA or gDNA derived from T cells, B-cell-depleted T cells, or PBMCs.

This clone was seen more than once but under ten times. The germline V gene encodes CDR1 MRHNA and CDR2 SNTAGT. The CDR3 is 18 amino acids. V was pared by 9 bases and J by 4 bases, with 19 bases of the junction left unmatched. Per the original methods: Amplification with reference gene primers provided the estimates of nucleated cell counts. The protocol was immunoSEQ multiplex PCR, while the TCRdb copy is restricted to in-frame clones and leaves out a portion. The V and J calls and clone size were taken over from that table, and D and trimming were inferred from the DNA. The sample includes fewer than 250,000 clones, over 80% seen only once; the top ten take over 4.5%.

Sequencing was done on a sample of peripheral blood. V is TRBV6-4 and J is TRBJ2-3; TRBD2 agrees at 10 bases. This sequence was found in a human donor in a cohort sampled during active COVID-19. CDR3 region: CASYWTPSSGSGSDTQYF. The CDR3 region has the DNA TGTGCCAGTTACTGGACCCCTTCTAGCGGGAGTGGGTCAGATACGCAGTATTTT.